The table lists the clone carrying this T cell receptor (beta chain) with a count of one. Random hexamers were used to reverse transcribe the RNA input (about 0.5 to 1 ug). TCRdb re-called the immunoSEQ multiplex PCR reads through MiXCR, storing one row per CDR3 protein. The sample holds 85,000 to 90,000 distinct CDR3 sequences; 80% to 95% are singletons and the top ten take 0.25% to 0.4%. This specimen belongs to a study of CD8 T cells in Susac syndrome. CDR1 is MNHNS, CDR2 SASEGT, per germline. The CDR3 has 15 amino acids. The V and J ends lost 1 base and 1 base respectively, with 10 bases between them.

The origin of this receptor is a human donor in good health. The V call is TRBV6-1, the J call TRBJ1-1; D gene uncertain. The specimen was CD8+ T cells from PBMCs. In nucleotides, the CDR3 is TGTGCCAGCAGTGAAGTGTTCCGGGAGAACACTGAAGCTTTCTTT. Translation: CASSEVFRENTEAFF.